The clone carrying this T cell receptor (beta chain) came up once. The antigen is unknown. The source of the sample is a study of cytomegalovirus exposure and HLA in healthy donors. Findings of the study overall: Likely technical artifact: a cluster of highly shared sequence variants. The study recorded some 160 TCR beta chains that were cytomegalovirus-associated.

Germline V gene data show CDR1 as MNHEY and CDR2 as SVGAGI. The CDR3 extends over 15 amino acids. V was cut by 5 bases and J by 4 bases, with 15 bases left in between. The PCR contained 60 Vbeta and 13 Jbeta primers. In the original processing: Approximately 11 million shared chains were among the roughly 80 million unique TCR beta chains that a later analysis counted. Assay: immunoSEQ multiplex PCR; the TCRdb copy retains only in-frame clones and omits some. V, J and clone size derive from that table, while D and trimming were established from the DNA sequence. The data contain roughly 93,000 clones, roughly 78% of them seen just once; the ten biggest clones take up about 7.3%.

Sequenced input: PBMCs. The TCR comes from a man aged 25-45 years in good health and CMV-seronegative. The J gene is TRBJ2-1, the V gene TRBV6-5, with D maybe TRBD1 (6 bases). In nucleotides, the CDR3 is TGTGCCAGCAGTCTCGCAACGGGGACATACAATGAGCAGTTCTTC. Translated: CASSLATGTYNEQFF.